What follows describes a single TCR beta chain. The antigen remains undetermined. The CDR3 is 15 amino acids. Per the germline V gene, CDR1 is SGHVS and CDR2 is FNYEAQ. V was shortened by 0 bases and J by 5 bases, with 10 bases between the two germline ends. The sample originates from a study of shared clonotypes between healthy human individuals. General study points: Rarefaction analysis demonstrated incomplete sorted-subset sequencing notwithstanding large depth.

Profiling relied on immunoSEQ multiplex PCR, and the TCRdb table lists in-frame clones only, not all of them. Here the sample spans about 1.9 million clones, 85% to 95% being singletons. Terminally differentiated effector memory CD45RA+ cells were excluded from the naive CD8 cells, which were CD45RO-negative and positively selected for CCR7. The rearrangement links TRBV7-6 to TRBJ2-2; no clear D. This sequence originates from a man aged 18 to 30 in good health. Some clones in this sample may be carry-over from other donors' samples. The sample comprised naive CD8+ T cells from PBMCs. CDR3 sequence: CASSLASVGTGELFF. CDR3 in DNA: TGTGCCAGCAGCTTAGCAAGCGTGGGTACCGGGGAGCTGTTTTTT.